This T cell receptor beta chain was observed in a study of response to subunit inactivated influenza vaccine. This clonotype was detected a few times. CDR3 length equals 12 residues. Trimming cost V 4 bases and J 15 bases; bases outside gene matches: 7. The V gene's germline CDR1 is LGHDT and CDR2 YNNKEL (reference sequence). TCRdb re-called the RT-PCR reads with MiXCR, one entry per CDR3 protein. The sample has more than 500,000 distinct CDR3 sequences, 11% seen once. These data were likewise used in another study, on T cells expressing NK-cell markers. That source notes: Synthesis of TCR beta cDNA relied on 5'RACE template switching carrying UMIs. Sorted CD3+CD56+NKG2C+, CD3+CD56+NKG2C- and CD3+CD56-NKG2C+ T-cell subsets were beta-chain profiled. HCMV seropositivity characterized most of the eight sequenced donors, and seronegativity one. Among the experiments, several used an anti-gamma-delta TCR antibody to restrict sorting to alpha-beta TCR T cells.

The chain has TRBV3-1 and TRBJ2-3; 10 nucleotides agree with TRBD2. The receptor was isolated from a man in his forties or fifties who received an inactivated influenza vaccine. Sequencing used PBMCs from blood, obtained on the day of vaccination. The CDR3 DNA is TGTGCCAGCAGCCCAGAGCGGGGGGGCCCCTATTTT. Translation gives CASSPERGGPYF.